These T cell receptor beta chains were read from a single sample in a study of T cell changes during pregnancy in multiple sclerosis. Profiling relied on immunoSEQ multiplex PCR, and the TCRdb table lists in-frame clones only, not all of them. The repertoire holds about 17,000 clones, with nearly 90% as singletons. The sequenced sample was CD8+ T cells from peripheral blood mononuclear cells, obtained after pregnancy. The source is a female donor in good health, enrolled as a control in a pregnancy study. Each CDR3 is given with its conserved first and last residue. The order of the fields is clone size, D gene, J gene, V gene, CDR3 DNA, CDR3 protein. The D gene is left open where the match is weak. Expanded clones are given a class, and other clones once, few, many or no size at all.

clone_size: -
d_call: -
j_call: TRBJ2-7
v_call: TRBV19
cdr3_nt: TGTGCCAGTAGTATGGTCGAGGGAACCTCCTACGAGCAGTACTTC
cdr3_aa: CASSMVEGTSYEQYF

clone_size: -
d_call: TRBD1
j_call: TRBJ2-5
v_call: TRBV19
cdr3_nt: TGTGCCAGTAGTCCGGGACAGGGTTTTCAAGAGACCCAGTACTTC
cdr3_aa: CASSPGQGFQETQYF

clone_size: -
d_call: TRBD1
j_call: TRBJ1-2
v_call: TRBV29-1
cdr3_nt: TGCAGCGTTGGGACAGGGGGTCCTCGTGGCTACACCTTC
cdr3_aa: CSVGTGGPRGYTF

clone_size: few
d_call: -
j_call: TRBJ1-2
v_call: TRBV7-7
cdr3_nt: TGTGCTAGCAGTTTTTCAGGGTGCGGCTACACCTTC
cdr3_aa: CASSFSGCGYTF

clone_size: -
d_call: TRBD2
j_call: TRBJ2-1
v_call: TRBV11-3
cdr3_nt: TGTGCCAGCAGCCTTCGGACTAGCGGGGACAATGAGCAGTTCTTC
cdr3_aa: CASSLRTSGDNEQFF

clone_size: -
d_call: -
j_call: TRBJ2-1
v_call: TRBV4-2
cdr3_nt: TGTGCCAGCCAGACTACGTCGGGCAATGAGCAGTTCTTC
cdr3_aa: CASQTTSGNEQFF

clone_size: -
d_call: TRBD1
j_call: TRBJ2-3
v_call: TRBV12-5
cdr3_nt: TGTGCTACTACTCCCGGGACAGGGTATGCAGATACGCAGTATTTT
cdr3_aa: CATTPGTGYADTQYF

clone_size: -
d_call: -
j_call: TRBJ1-5
v_call: TRBV6-4
cdr3_nt: TGTGCCAGCAGTCCAGGGAATAGCAATCAGCCCCAGCATTTT
cdr3_aa: CASSPGNSNQPQHF

clone_size: -
d_call: TRBD1
j_call: TRBJ2-4
v_call: TRBV13
cdr3_nt: TGTGCCAGCAACGCCGTACAGGGGGCCAAAAACATTCAGTACTTC
cdr3_aa: CASNAVQGAKNIQYF

clone_size: -
d_call: TRBD2
j_call: TRBJ2-3
v_call: TRBV9
cdr3_nt: TGTGCCAGCAGCTTAGCGGGGGGATTATCAGATACGCAGTATTTT
cdr3_aa: CASSLAGGLSDTQYF

clone_size: -
d_call: -
j_call: TRBJ1-2
v_call: TRBV27
cdr3_nt: TGTGCCAGCAGTCCCTCCCGACAGGTAGAGAGTGGCTACACCTTC
cdr3_aa: CASSPSRQVESGYTF

clone_size: -
d_call: TRBD2
j_call: TRBJ2-3
v_call: TRBV27
cdr3_nt: TGTGCCAGCAGTATAGCGGGTCCCACAGATACGCAGTATTTT
cdr3_aa: CASSIAGPTDTQYF

clone_size: -
d_call: TRBD1
j_call: TRBJ1-2
v_call: TRBV11-2
cdr3_nt: TGTGCCAGCAGCTTCGGGACAGGGCCCTCTTATGGCTACACCTTC
cdr3_aa: CASSFGTGPSYGYTF

clone_size: -
d_call: -
j_call: TRBJ2-7
v_call: TRBV28
cdr3_nt: TGTGCCAGCACCGATGCCCCGGTCTCCTACGAGCAGTACTTC
cdr3_aa: CASTDAPVSYEQYF

clone_size: -
d_call: -
j_call: TRBJ2-7
v_call: TRBV5-1
cdr3_nt: TGCGCCAGCAGCTTGGAGGCGGCCGAATACTCCTACGAGCAGTACTTC
cdr3_aa: CASSLEAAEYSYEQYF

clone_size: -
d_call: TRBD2
j_call: TRBJ2-7
v_call: TRBV7-3
cdr3_nt: TGTGCCAGCAGTCCAGCGGGGGGCAGCTCCTACGAGCAGTACTTC
cdr3_aa: CASSPAGGSSYEQYF

clone_size: few
d_call: TRBD1
j_call: TRBJ2-4
v_call: TRBV19
cdr3_nt: TGTGCCAGTAGTATAACAGGGGACGTCAAAAACATTCAGTACTTC
cdr3_aa: CASSITGDVKNIQYF

clone_size: -
d_call: -
j_call: TRBJ2-7
v_call: TRBV21-1
cdr3_nt: TGTGCCAGCAGCAACTCTAATACCCCCCCCTGGAGCGAGCAGTACTTC
cdr3_aa: CASSNSNTPPWSEQYF

clone_size: -
d_call: TRBD2
j_call: TRBJ2-7
v_call: TRBV15
cdr3_nt: TGTGCCACCAGCAGAGATCGTCCTAGCGGGAGCCACGAGCAGTACTTC
cdr3_aa: CATSRDRPSGSHEQYF

clone_size: -
d_call: TRBD1
j_call: TRBJ1-5
v_call: TRBV27
cdr3_nt: TGTGCCAGCTCCTACAGGGGGGGACTTGATCAGCCCCAGCATTTT
cdr3_aa: CASSYRGGLDQPQHF

clone_size: -
d_call: -
j_call: TRBJ2-3
v_call: TRBV6-4
cdr3_nt: TGTGCCAGCAGTGAATCTAGCACAGATACGCAGTATTTT
cdr3_aa: CASSESSTDTQYF

clone_size: -
d_call: -
j_call: TRBJ2-7
v_call: TRBV4-2
cdr3_nt: TGTGCCAGCAGCCAAGTAAGGGAGTTAGCCTACGAGCAGTACTTC
cdr3_aa: CASSQVRELAYEQYF

clone_size: -
d_call: TRBD2
j_call: TRBJ2-7
v_call: TRBV28
cdr3_nt: TGTGCCAGCACCCCAGGACTAGCGTCTACCTACGAGCAGTACTTC
cdr3_aa: CASTPGLASTYEQYF

clone_size: -
d_call: -
j_call: TRBJ1-6
v_call: TRBV18
cdr3_nt: TGTGCCAGCTCACCCTCAAGACAGGTCTATCCTTCACCCCTCCACTTT
cdr3_aa: CASSPSRQVYPSPLHF

clone_size: -
d_call: -
j_call: TRBJ2-7
v_call: TRBV10-1
cdr3_nt: TGCGCCAGCAGTGGGGGGGCCTACGAGCAGTACTTC
cdr3_aa: CASSGGAYEQYF

clone_size: -
d_call: -
j_call: TRBJ2-1
v_call: TRBV29-1
cdr3_nt: TGCAGCGTTGAAGCGCGGAGACAGACACCAGTCGATGAGCAGTTCTTC
cdr3_aa: CSVEARRQTPVDEQFF

clone_size: -
d_call: TRBD1
j_call: TRBJ2-7
v_call: TRBV27
cdr3_nt: TGTGCCAGCAGTTTATCGGTCGGGGACAGGGGTTCCTACGAGCAGTACTTC
cdr3_aa: CASSLSVGDRGSYEQYF

clone_size: -
d_call: TRBD2
j_call: TRBJ2-7
v_call: TRBV6-4
cdr3_nt: TGTGCCAGCAGCGCCCTTGCGGGAGCTTACGAGCAGTACTTC
cdr3_aa: CASSALAGAYEQYF

clone_size: -
d_call: TRBD1
j_call: TRBJ1-4
v_call: TRBV19
cdr3_nt: TGTGCCAGTAGTATACGCCCGGACAGGGTCAATGAAAAACTGTTTTTT
cdr3_aa: CASSIRPDRVNEKLFF

clone_size: -
d_call: TRBD2
j_call: TRBJ2-1
v_call: TRBV14
cdr3_nt: TGTGCCAGCAGCCCGGGACTAGCGGATTTCCAGTTCTTC
cdr3_aa: CASSPGLADFQFF

clone_size: medium-sized
d_call: -
j_call: TRBJ2-3
v_call: TRBV18
cdr3_nt: TGTGCCAGCAACACCAGGGGACATTACACAGATACGCAGTATTTT
cdr3_aa: CASNTRGHYTDTQYF